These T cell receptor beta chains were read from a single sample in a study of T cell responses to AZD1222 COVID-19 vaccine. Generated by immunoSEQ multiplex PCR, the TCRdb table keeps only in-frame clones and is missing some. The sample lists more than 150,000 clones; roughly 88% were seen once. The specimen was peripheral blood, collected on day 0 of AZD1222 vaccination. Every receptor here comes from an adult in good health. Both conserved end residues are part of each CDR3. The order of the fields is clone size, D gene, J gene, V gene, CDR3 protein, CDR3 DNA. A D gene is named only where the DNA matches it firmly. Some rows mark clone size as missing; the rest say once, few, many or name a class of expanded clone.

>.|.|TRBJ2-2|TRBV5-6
CASSDRGGGTGELFF
TGTGCCAGCAGCGACAGGGGCGGGGGCACCGGGGAGCTGTTTTTT
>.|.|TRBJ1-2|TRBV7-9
CASSLGDFSGYTF
TGTGCCAGCAGCTTAGGGGATTTCTCTGGCTACACCTTC
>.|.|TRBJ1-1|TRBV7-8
CASSLVGDTEAFF
TGTGCCAGCAGCTTAGTAGGAGACACTGAAGCTTTCTTT
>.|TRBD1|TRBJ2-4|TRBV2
CASSVPGQGKEWAKNIQYF
TGTGCCAGCAGTGTTCCGGGACAGGGGAAGGAGTGGGCCAAAAACATTCAGTACTTC
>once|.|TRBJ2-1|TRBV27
CASGLSYYNEQFF
TGTGCCTCTGGACTCTCTTACTACAATGAGCAGTTCTTC
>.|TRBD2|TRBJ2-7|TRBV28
CASSRLAGITAYEQYF
TGTGCCAGCAGCCGACTAGCGGGGATTACCGCCTACGAGCAGTACTTC
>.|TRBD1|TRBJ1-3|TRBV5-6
CASSWGQGLSGNTIYF
TGTGCCAGCAGCTGGGGACAGGGCCTCTCTGGAAACACCATATATTTT
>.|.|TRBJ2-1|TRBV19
CASSRSYNEQFF
TGTGCCAGTAGTAGATCCTACAATGAGCAGTTCTTC
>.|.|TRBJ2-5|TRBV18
CASSPNRDGGSETQYF
TGTGCCAGCTCACCAAACAGGGACGGAGGCTCAGAGACCCAGTACTTC
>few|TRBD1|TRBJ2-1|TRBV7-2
CASSSRGTGSYNEQFF
TGTGCCAGCAGCTCACGAGGGACAGGGTCCTACAATGAGCAGTTCTTC
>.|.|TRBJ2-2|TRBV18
CASSPTGTNTGELFF
TGTGCCAGCTCACCAACAGGGACGAACACCGGGGAGCTGTTTTTT
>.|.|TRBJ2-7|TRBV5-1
CASSFISLVGPLGEQYF
TGCGCCAGCAGCTTCATTTCGTTGGTTGGCCCACTTGGCGAGCAGTACTTC
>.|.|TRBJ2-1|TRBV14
CASSQASRGAYNEQFF
TGTGCCAGCAGCCAAGCTTCCAGGGGGGCCTACAATGAGCAGTTCTTC
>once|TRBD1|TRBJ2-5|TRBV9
CASSVATGGRETQYF
TGTGCCAGCAGCGTAGCGACAGGGGGCCGTGAGACCCAGTACTTC
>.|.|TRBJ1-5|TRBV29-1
CSVVVPKGNQPQHF
TGCAGCGTTGTGGTCCCTAAGGGCAATCAGCCCCAGCATTTT
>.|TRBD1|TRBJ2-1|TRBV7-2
CASSLDGTGSYNEQFF
TGTGCCAGCAGCTTGGATGGGACAGGCTCCTACAATGAGCAGTTCTTC
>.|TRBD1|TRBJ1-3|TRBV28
CASRMDRGRSGNTIYF
TGTGCCAGCAGGATGGACAGGGGCCGATCTGGAAACACCATATATTTT
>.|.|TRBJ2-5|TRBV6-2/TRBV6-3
CASSYRASQETQYF
TGTGCCAGCAGTTACAGGGCAAGTCAAGAGACCCAGTACTTC
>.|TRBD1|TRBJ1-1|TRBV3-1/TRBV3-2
CASSYGQGNMNTEAFF
TGTGCCAGCAGTTACGGACAGGGGAACATGAACACTGAAGCTTTCTTT
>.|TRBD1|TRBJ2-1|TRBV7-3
CASSSLGQGFNEQFF
TGTGCCAGCAGCTCCTTGGGACAGGGATTCAATGAGCAGTTCTTC
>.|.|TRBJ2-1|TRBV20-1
CSAVRGEQFF
TGCAGTGCTGTAAGAGGTGAGCAGTTCTTC
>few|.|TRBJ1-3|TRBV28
CASKKQGGMGNTIYF
TGTGCCAGCAAAAAACAGGGAGGAATGGGAAACACCATATATTTT
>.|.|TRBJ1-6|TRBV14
CASSQDVGIGNSPLHF
TGTGCCAGCAGCCAAGATGTCGGTATTGGTAATTCACCCCTCCACTTT
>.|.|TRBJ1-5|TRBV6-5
CASSYAAGQPQHF
TGTGCCAGCAGTTACGCCGCAGGTCAGCCCCAGCATTTT
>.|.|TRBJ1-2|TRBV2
CASSEGTGYYGYTF
TGTGCCAGCAGTGAAGGAACAGGGTACTATGGCTACACCTTC
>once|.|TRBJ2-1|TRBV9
CASSPTGRDEQFF
TGTGCCAGCAGCCCAACCGGGCGCGATGAGCAGTTCTTC
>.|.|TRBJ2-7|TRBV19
CASSIVVGGYSYEQYF
TGTGCCAGTAGTATAGTGGTCGGAGGGTACTCCTACGAGCAGTACTTC
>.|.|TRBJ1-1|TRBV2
CASRPPQGRGEAFF
TGTGCCAGCAGACCCCCACAGGGTCGGGGTGAAGCTTTCTTT
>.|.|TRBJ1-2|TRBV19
CATSEERSFYGYTF
TGTGCCACCTCCGAGGAGAGGAGCTTCTATGGCTACACCTTC
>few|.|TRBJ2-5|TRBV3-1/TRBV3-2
CASSHPGLGETQYF
TGTGCCAGCAGCCATCCCGGCCTCGGAGAGACCCAGTACTTC
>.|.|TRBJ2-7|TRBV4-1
CASSQTQTYEQYF
TGCGCCAGCAGCCAGACACAGACCTACGAGCAGTACTTC
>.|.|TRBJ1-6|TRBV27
CASRITSGASYNSPLHF
TGTGCCAGCCGAATTACCTCAGGGGCCTCTTATAATTCACCCCTCCACTTT
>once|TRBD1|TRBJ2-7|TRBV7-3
CASSSYLQGWNEQYF
TGTGCCAGCAGCTCGTATCTACAGGGGTGGAACGAGCAGTACTTC